One sample yielded the 25 T cell receptor beta chains listed below, sequenced in a study of T-cell reconstitution after alpha-beta-depleted transplantation in children. The TCRbeta library was prepared with unique molecular identifiers. TCRdb redid the calling of the PCR reads with MiXCR, one entry per CDR3 protein. The table lists about 500,000 distinct CDR3 sequences, over 25% of them singletons. This material consisted of PBMCs from the stem cell graft donor, taken from the stem cell graft. The receptors here all came from a human donor who donated a stem cell graft to a child with aplastic anemia.

V is TRBV6-1 and J is TRBJ2-5, with 10 bases aligning to TRBD1. V dropped 5 bases and J dropped 3; count of bases not matched to a gene: 3. The CDR3 has 14 amino acids. The germline CDR1 and CDR2 sequences are MNHNS and SASEGT. As DNA, the CDR3 is TGTGCCAGCAGTCATGGACAGGGGGAAGAGACCCAGTACTTC. Translation: CASSHGQGEETQYF.

The V and J genes are TRBV20-1 and TRBJ2-2; D ambiguous. The V and J ends lost 3 bases and 0 bases respectively, with 8 bases between them. Looked up from germline, CDR1 is DFQATT and CDR2 is SNEGSKA (reference sequence). CDR3 size: 14 residues. DNA for the CDR3: TGCAGTGCTAGTCGCGTTACGAACACCGGGGAGCTGTTTTTT. Its protein is CSASRVTNTGELFF.

This chain connects TRBV7-9 to TRBJ2-1, with a possible D match to TRBD2 (6 bases). This CDR3 has 12 residues. Between the trimmed V and J ends, which lost 5 bases and 9 bases, there was a span of 11 bases. Germline loops: CDR1 SEHNR, CDR2 FQNEAQ (reference sequence). The CDR3 nucleotides are TGTGCCAGCAGCGGAGGGAGCAGTGAGCAGTTCTTC. This codes for CASSGGSSEQFF.

This clonotype was found a few times. V is TRBV5-7 and J is TRBJ2-7; weak D call: TRBD1 (5 bases). TRBV5-7 is marked as an open reading frame, function uncertain. The V end was cut by 3 bases, the J end by 3 bases, with 10 bases between. There are 13 residues in the CDR3. The CDR3 loop reads CASSSERGYEQYV. CDR3 bases: TGTGCCAGCAGCTCTGAAAGGGGCTACGAGCAGTACGTC.

The V call is TRBV4-3, the J call TRBJ2-5; TRBD1 agrees at 8 bases. The CDR3 runs to 15 residues. Germline assignment: CDR1 LGHNA and CDR2 YSLEER. After removal of 0 bases from V and 0 bases from J, the junction contained 0 bases not matched to a gene. For the CDR3, the DNA is TGCGCCAGCAGCCAAGACAGGGGGCACCAAGAGACCCAGTACTTC. Translating gives CASSQDRGHQETQYF.

The J gene is TRBJ1-2, the V gene TRBV6-6, with 11 nucleotides matching TRBD1. Per germline, CDR1 MNHNY and CDR2 SVGAGI (reference sequence). The CDR3 loop spans 13 amino acids. J was trimmed by 7 bases and V by 5 bases; bases with no gene match: 3. The CDR3 DNA reads TGTGCCAGCAGTGGACAGGGGGCTGGTGGCTACACCTTC. Its protein product is CASSGQGAGGYTF.

The V call is TRBV6-1, the J call TRBJ1-1; 8 bases fit TRBD1. Germline V lookup: CDR1 MNHNS, CDR2 SASEGT. J was trimmed by 3 bases and V by 6 bases; bases with no gene match: 15. The CDR3 is made up of 17 amino acids. The CDR3 reads CASRPTPQGAKDTEAFF. DNA for the CDR3: TGTGCCAGCAGACCCACTCCTCAGGGGGCAAAGGACACTGAAGCTTTCTTT.

The rearrangement joins TRBV6-2 or TRBV6-3 to TRBJ2-7; D uncertain. CDR3 length: 13 residues. The germline gives CDR1 MNHEY, CDR2 SVGEGT. Trimming took 0 bases from V and 2 from J, leaving 5 bases between them. Here the CDR3 DNA reads TGTGCCAGCAGTTACTCAGGCCCCTACGAGCAGTACTTC. Translated: CASSYSGPYEQYF.

The chain joins TRBV13 to TRBJ2-3; D call uncertain. Trimming pared 3 bases from V and 4 bases from J, leaving 5 bases between. The CDR3 has 12 amino acids. The V gene's germline CDR1 is PRHDT and CDR2 FYEKMQ (reference sequence). CDR3 in DNA: TGTGCCAGCAGCTTGGTCCCAGATACGCAGTATTTT. Translating it yields CASSLVPDTQYF.

This clonotype was counted a few times. This chain links TRBV9 with TRBJ2-3; D call uncertain. Per the germline V gene, CDR1 is SGDLS and CDR2 is YYNGEE. The CDR3 spans 12 residues. V dropped 0 bases and J dropped 4 bases, with 3 bases sitting between them. This CDR3 reads CASSVGSDTQYF. The CDR3 DNA sequence: TGTGCCAGCAGCGTAGGTTCAGATACGCAGTATTTT. The entire variable domain, with the rest obtained from reference TRBV9 and TRBJ2-3, is as follows: DSGVTQTPKHLITATGQRVTLRCSPRSGDLSVYWYQQSLDQGLQFLIQYYNGEERAKGNILERFSAQQFPDLHSELNLSSLELGDSALYFCASSVGSDTQYFGPGTRLTVL.

The V call is TRBV5-1, the J call TRBJ2-7; 11 positions match TRBD1. This CDR3 has 16 residues. The V segment lost 4 bases and the J segment 6 bases; nucleotides outside the gene matches: 12. Germline lookup yields CDR1 SGHRS and CDR2 YFSETQ. This chain's CDR3 is CASSPTKPGTGGEQYF. The CDR3 DNA reads TGCGCCAGCAGCCCGACCAAGCCCGGGACAGGGGGCGAGCAGTACTTC.

V and J are TRBV15 and TRBJ2-5, with 7 positions matching TRBD1. V trimming: 1 base; J trimming: 4 bases; junction bases outside the gene matches: 3. Looked up from germline, CDR1 is LNHNV and CDR2 is YYDKDF (reference sequence). This CDR3 comprises 14 residues. CDR3 nucleotides: TGTGCCACCAGCAGAGGAGGGGGCATAGAGACCCAGTACTTC. This translates into CATSRGGGIETQYF.

The gene calls are TRBV7-9 and TRBJ2-7, with TRBD1 as a possible D gene (6 bases). Germline V gene sequence: CDR1 SEHNR, CDR2 FQNEAQ (reference sequence). Trimming pared 1 base from V and 0 bases from J, leaving 13 bases between. The CDR3 sequence is 16 residues long. This chain's CDR3 is CASSLGTVSPSYEQYF. DNA of the CDR3: TGTGCCAGCAGCTTAGGGACAGTCTCCCCCTCCTACGAGCAGTACTTC.

There are a few counts of this clonotype. J is TRBJ2-7 and V is TRBV20-1; 7 positions agree with TRBD2. Germline CDR1 and CDR2: DFQATT and SNEGSKA (reference sequence). The CDR3 runs 16 residues. V shed 6 bases, J shed 1 base, and the junction held 15 bases outside the gene matches. CDR3 sequence (DNA): TGCAGTGCGGGTTATTTTGAGCTAGCGGAATCCTACGAGCAGTACTTC. Translation: CSAGYFELAESYEQYF.

This clonotype was seen a handful of times. The V call is TRBV20-1, the J call TRBJ1-5; perhaps TRBD1 as D (6 bases). The V gene lost 3 bases and the J gene lost 2 bases, with 17 bases spanning the gap. The CDR3 sequence is 16 residues long. The V gene's germline CDR1 is DFQATT and CDR2 SNEGSKA (reference sequence). The CDR3 bases are TGCAGTGCTAGTCAACAGGGCGTGGGGGGCAATCAGCCCCAGCATTTT. Its protein is CSASQQGVGGNQPQHF.

The rearrangement uses TRBV28 and TRBJ2-7; D is possibly TRBD2 (5 bases). The CDR3 sequence is 14 residues long. V lost 6 bases and J lost 5, with 17 bases in between. Germline V gene sequence: CDR1 MDHEN, CDR2 SYDVKM. CDR3 nucleotides: TGTGCCAGCAGCTCGCTCGGGGATATGAACGAGCAGTACGTC. It is translated as CASSSLGDMNEQYV.

This chain connects TRBV7-2 to TRBJ1-1; no clear D. The CDR3 has 16 residues. The V and J ends lost 2 bases and 5 bases respectively, with 18 bases between them. The germline CDR1 and CDR2 sequences are SGHTA and FQGNSA. The CDR3 loop reads CASSLSPPRLLTEAFF. Written as DNA, the CDR3 is TGTGCCAGCAGCTTAAGCCCACCTAGATTGTTAACTGAAGCTTTCTTT.

The V and J genes are TRBV27 and TRBJ2-3; D is possibly TRBD1 or TRBD2 (5 bases each). V was trimmed by 5 bases and J by 5 bases, leaving 23 bases between them. CDR1 is MNHEY and CDR2 is SMNVEV in the germline V gene (reference sequence). The CDR3 spans 17 residues. The CDR3 region is CASSRLEPRGGLDTQYF. DNA of the CDR3: TGTGCCAGCAGTCGCTTGGAACCACGGGGCGGGTTAGATACGCAGTATTTT.

The chain recombines TRBV20-1 with TRBJ2-1; a possible D gene is TRBD2 (5 bases). Germline assignment: CDR1 DFQATT and CDR2 SNEGSKA (reference sequence). The V and J ends lost 4 bases and 6 bases respectively, with 13 bases between them. This CDR3 has 13 residues. The CDR3 sequence: CSAKSSPVNEQFF. The CDR3 bases are TGCAGTGCTAAGTCTAGCCCTGTCAATGAGCAGTTCTTC.

This chain uses TRBV23-1 with TRBJ2-5; possibly TRBD1 for D (6 bases). TRBV23-1 is an open reading frame whose function is uncertain. The CDR3 sequence is 15 residues long. Trimming removed 9 bases from V and 4 bases from J, with 21 bases in between. The CDR3 DNA reads as TGCGCCAGGCGTTGGGCAGGGGAACTCCCAGAGACCCAGTACTTC. Protein product: CARRWAGELPETQYF.

The V call is TRBV20-1, the J call TRBJ1-2, with no clear D. The V and J ends lost 7 bases and 4 bases respectively, with 13 bases between them. Per germline, CDR1 DFQATT and CDR2 SNEGSKA (reference sequence). This CDR3 is 12 amino acids long. The CDR3 loop reads CSGATNSYGYTF. The CDR3, as DNA: TGCAGTGGGGCGACAAACAGCTATGGCTACACCTTC.

V usage is TRBV12-3 or TRBV12-4 and J usage is TRBJ2-1; 15 bases align to TRBD2. The CDR3 consists of 15 residues. V lost 5 bases and J lost 12; bases outside the gene matches: 8. The DNA for the CDR3 is TGTGCCAGCAGTCCGCCGGGACTAGCGGGGGGATTGCAGTTCTTC. Translating it yields CASSPPGLAGGLQFF.

V is TRBV4-1 and J is TRBJ1-4; possibly TRBD1 for D (6 bases). V lost 0 bases to trimming and J lost 3 bases, with 17 bases between them. This CDR3 has 18 residues. Germline V CDR1 and CDR2: MGHRA, YSYEKL. This CDR3 reads CASSQDPSQGSANEKLFF. CDR3 coding DNA: TGCGCCAGCAGCCAAGATCCCTCCCAGGGGTCGGCTAATGAAAAACTGTTTTTT.

The rearrangement links TRBV19 to TRBJ1-3; TRBD1 aligns across 7 bases. The CDR3 spans 13 residues. Germline CDR1 reads LNHDA; CDR2 reads SQIVND (reference sequence). The trim removed 8 bases at V and 4 bases at J, leaving 5 bases unmatched. The CDR3 coding sequence is TGTGCCAGTCAGGGGGTCGACGGAAACACCATATATTTT. It codes for CASQGVDGNTIYF.

The chain employs TRBV29-1 and TRBJ1-1; 7 bases map to TRBD1. This CDR3 has 13 amino acids. J lost 4 bases, V lost 4 bases, and 6 bases had no gene match. CDR1 and CDR2 from the germline V gene are SQVTM and ANQGSEA. This CDR3 reads CSVGQGVLTEAFF. CDR3 DNA sequence: TGCAGCGTTGGACAGGGCGTGCTCACTGAAGCTTTCTTT.